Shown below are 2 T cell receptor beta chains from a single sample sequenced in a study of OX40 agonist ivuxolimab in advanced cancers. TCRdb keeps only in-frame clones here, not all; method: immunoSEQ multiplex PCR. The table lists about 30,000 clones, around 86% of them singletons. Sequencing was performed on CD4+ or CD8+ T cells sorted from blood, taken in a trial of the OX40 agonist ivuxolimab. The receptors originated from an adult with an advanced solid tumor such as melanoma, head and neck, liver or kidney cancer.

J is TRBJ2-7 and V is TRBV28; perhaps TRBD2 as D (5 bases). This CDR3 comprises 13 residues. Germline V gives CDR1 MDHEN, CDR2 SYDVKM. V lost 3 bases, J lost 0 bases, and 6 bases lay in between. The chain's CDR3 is CASSFGVSYEQYF. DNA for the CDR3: TGTGCCAGCAGTTTCGGGGTCTCCTACGAGCAGTACTTC.

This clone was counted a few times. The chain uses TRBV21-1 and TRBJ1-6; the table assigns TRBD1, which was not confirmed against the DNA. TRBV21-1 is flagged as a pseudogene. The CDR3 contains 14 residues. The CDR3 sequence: CASSNGGKDSPLHF. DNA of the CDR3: TGTGCCAGCAGCAATGGGGGCAAGGATTCACCCCTCCACTTT.